The present T cell receptor (beta chain) was sequenced within a study of blood T cell repertoires in COVID-19. The protocol was immunoSEQ multiplex PCR, while the TCRdb copy is restricted to in-frame clones and leaves out a portion. The sample contains 25,000 to 35,000 clones, 90% to 95% of which appear only once. The germline V and J ends were trimmed by 6 bases and 1 base, with 14 bases remaining between them. This CDR3 region has 15 residues. Germline V gene sequence: CDR1 MNHNY, CDR2 SVGAGI (reference sequence). This TCR was recovered from a human donor in a cohort sampled during active COVID-19. Sequenced sample: peripheral blood. V and J are TRBV6-6 and TRBJ2-3; D may be TRBD2 (6 bases). The CDR3 sequence: CASSYGGTGTDTQYF. CDR3 in DNA: TGTGCCAGCAGCTACGGAGGGACCGGCACAGATACGCAGTATTTT.